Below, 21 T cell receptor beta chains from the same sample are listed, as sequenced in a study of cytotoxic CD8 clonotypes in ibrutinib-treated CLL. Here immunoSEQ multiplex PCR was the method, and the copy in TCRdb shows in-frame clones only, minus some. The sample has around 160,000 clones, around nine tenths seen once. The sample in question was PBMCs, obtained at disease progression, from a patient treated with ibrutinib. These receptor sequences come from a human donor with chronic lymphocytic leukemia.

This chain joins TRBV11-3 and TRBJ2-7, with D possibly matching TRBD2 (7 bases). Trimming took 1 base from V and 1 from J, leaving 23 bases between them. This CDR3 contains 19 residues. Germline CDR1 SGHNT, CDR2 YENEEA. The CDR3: CASSLVRSGGHIGSYEQYF. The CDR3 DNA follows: TGTGCCAGCAGCTTAGTTCGATCGGGGGGACATATTGGGTCCTACGAGCAGTACTTC.

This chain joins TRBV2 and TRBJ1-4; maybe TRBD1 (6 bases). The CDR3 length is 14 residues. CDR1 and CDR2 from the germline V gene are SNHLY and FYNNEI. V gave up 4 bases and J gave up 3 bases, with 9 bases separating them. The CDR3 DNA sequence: TGTGCCAGCAGTGGGGGGCAGCCTAATGAAAAACTGTTTTTT. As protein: CASSGGQPNEKLFF.

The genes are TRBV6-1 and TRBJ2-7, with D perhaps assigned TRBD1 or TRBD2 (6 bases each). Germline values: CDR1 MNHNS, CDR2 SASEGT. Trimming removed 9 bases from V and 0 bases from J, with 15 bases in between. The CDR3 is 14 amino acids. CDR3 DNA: TGTGCCAGTCTAATCAGGGGAGGCTCCTACGAGCAGTACTTC. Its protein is CASLIRGGSYEQYF.

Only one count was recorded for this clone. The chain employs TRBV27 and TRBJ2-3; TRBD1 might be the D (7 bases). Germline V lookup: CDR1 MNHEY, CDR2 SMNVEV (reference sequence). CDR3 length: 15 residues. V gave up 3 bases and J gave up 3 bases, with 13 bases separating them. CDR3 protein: CASSLGAGGTDTQYF. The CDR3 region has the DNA TGTGCCAGCAGTTTGGGGGCAGGGGGGACAGATACGCAGTATTTT.

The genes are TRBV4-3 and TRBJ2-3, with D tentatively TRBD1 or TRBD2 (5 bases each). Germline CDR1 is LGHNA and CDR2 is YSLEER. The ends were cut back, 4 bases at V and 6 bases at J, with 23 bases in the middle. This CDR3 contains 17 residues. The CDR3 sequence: CASSPRGVGTGGDTQYF. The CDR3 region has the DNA TGCGCCAGCAGCCCAAGAGGGGTGGGAACAGGAGGCGATACGCAGTATTTT.

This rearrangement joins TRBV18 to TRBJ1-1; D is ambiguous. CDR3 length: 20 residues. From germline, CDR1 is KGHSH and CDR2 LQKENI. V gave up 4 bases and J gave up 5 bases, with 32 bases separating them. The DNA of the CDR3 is TGTGCCAGCTCACGAAGGGATGGGCGCGCTGCCCGGGATTTAAAGACTGAAGCTTTCTTT. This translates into CASSRRDGRAARDLKTEAFF.

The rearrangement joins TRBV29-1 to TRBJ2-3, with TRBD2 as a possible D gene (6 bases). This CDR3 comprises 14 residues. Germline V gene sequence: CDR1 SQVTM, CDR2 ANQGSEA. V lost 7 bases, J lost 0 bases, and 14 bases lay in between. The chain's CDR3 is CSERRGASTDTQYF. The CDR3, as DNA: TGCAGCGAGAGGCGGGGCGCTAGCACAGATACGCAGTATTTT.

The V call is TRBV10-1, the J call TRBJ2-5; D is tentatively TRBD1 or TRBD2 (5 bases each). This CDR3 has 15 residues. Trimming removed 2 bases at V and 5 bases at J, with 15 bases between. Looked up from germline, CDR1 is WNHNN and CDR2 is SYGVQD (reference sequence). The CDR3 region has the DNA TGCGCCAGCAGTGAGGGTAGAGGGGCGCGGGAGACCCAGTACTTC. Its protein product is CASSEGRGARETQYF.

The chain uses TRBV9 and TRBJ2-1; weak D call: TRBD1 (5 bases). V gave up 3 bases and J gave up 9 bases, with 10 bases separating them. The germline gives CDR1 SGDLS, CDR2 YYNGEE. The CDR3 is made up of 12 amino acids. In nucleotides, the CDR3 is TGTGCCAGCAGCGGAGCAGGGATTGAGCAGTTCTTC. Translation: CASSGAGIEQFF. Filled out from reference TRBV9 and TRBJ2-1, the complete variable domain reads DSGVTQTPKHLITATGQRVTLRCSPRSGDLSVYWYQQSLDQGLQFLIQYYNGEERAKGNILERFSAQQFPDLHSELNLSSLELGDSALYFCASSGAGIEQFFGPGTRLTVL.

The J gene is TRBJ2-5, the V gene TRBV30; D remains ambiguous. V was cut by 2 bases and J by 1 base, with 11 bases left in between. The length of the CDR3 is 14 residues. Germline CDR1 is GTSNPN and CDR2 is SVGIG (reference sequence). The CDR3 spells CAWSLGPSQETQYF. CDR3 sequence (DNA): TGTGCCTGGAGTCTAGGACCGAGCCAAGAGACCCAGTACTTC.

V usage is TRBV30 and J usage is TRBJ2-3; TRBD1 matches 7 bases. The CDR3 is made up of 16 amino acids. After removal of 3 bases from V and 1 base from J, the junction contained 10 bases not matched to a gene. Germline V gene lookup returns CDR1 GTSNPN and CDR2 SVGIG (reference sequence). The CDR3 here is CAWSGTDRVGTDTQYF. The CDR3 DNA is TGTGCCTGGAGCGGGACAGACAGGGTGGGCACAGATACGCAGTATTTT.

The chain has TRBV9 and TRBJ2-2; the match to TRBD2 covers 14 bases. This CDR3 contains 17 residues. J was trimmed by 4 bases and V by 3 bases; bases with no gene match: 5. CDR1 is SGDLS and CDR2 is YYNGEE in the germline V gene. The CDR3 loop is CASSGGTSGSPTGELFF. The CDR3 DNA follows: TGTGCCAGCAGCGGAGGGACTAGCGGGAGTCCCACCGGGGAGCTGTTTTTT.

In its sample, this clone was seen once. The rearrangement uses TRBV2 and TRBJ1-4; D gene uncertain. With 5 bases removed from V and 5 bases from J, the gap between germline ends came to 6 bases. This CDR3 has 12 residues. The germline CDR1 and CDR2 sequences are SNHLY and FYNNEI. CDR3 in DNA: TGTGCCAGCAGTCGGGAGAATGAAAAACTGTTTTTT. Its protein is CASSRENEKLFF.

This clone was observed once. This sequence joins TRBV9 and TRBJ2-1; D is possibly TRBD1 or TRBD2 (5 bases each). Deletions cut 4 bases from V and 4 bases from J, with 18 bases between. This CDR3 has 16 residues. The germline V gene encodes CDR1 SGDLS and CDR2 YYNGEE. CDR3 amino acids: CASSTRPGRSYNEQFF. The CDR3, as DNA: TGTGCCAGCAGCACCCGACCGGGACGGTCTTACAATGAGCAGTTCTTC.

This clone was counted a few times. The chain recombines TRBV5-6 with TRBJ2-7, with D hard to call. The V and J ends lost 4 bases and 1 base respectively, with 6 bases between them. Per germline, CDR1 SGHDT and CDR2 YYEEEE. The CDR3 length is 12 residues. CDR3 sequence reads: CASSRTSYEQYF. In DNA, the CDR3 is TGTGCCAGCAGCCGGACGTCCTACGAGCAGTACTTC. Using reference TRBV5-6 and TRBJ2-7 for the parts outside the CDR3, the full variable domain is DAGVTQSPTHLIKTRGQQVTLRCSPKSGHDTVSWYQQALGQGPQFIFQYYEEEERQRGNFPDRFSGHQFPNYSSELNVNALLLGDSALYLCASSRTSYEQYFGPGTRLTVT.

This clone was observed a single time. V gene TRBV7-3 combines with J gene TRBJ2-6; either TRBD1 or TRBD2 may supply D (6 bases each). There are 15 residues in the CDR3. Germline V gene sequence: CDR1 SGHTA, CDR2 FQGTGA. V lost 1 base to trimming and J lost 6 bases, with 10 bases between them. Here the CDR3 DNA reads TGTGCCAGCAGCTTAATGGGGGGCCAGGCCAACGTCCTGACTTTC. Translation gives CASSLMGGQANVLTF.

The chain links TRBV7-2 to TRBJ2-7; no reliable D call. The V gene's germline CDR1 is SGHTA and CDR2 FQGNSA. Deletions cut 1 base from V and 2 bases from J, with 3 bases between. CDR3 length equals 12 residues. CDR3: CASSLDAYEQYF. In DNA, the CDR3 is TGTGCCAGCAGCTTAGACGCCTACGAGCAGTACTTC.

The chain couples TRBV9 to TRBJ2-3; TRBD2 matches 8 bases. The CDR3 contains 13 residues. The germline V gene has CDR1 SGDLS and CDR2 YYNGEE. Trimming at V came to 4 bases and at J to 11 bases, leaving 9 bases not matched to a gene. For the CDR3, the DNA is TGTGCCAGCAGCCCGTGGAGGCTAGCGGGGCAGTATTTT. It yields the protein CASSPWRLAGQYF.

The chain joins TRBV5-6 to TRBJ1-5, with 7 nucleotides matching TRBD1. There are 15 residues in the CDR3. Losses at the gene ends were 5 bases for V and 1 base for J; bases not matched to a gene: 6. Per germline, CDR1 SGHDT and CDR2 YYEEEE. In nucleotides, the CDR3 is TGTGCCAGCAGGCGGGGACAGTTAAGCAATCAGCCCCAGCATTTT. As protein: CASRRGQLSNQPQHF.

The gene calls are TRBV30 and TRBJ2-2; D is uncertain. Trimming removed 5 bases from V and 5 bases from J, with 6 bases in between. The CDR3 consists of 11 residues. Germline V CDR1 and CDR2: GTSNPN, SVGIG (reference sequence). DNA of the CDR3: TGTGCCTGGCTAAGTACCGGGGAGCTGTTTTTT. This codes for CAWLSTGELFF.

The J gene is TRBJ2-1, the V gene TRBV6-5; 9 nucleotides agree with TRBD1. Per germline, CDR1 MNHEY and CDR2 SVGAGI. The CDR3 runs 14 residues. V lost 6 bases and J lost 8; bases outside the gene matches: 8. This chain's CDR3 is CASSEATGGDEQFF. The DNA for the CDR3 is TGTGCCAGCAGCGAGGCGACAGGGGGGGATGAGCAGTTCTTC.